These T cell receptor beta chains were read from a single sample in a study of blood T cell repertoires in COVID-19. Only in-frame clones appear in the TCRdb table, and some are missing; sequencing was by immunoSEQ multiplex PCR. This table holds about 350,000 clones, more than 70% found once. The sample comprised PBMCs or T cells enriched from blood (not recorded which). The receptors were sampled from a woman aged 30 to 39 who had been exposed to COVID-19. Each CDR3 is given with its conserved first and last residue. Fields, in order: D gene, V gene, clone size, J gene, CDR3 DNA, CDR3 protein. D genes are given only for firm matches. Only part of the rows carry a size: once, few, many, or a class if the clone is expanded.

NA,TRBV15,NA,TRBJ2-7,TGTGCCACCAGCAGGGGGGGTTTCGAGCAGTACTTC,CATSRGGFEQYF
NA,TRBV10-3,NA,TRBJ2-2,TGTGCCATCAGTGAGTCTCGGTCTGGCAGGCCCGGGGAGCTGTTTTTT,CAISESRSGRPGELFF
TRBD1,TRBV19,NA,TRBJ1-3,TGTGCCAGCGTCGCCGGGACAGCCTCTGGAAACACCATATATTTT,CASVAGTASGNTIYF
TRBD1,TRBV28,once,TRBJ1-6,TGTGCCAGCAGTGAGCGGACAGGACGGAATTCACCCCTCCACTTT,CASSERTGRNSPLHF
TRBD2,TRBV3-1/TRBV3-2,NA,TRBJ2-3,TGTTCCTCCCGGACTAGCGGAACAGATACGCAGTATTTT,CSSRTSGTDTQYF
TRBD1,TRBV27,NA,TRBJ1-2,TGTGCCAGCAGTTTATCGACAGGGCATGGCTACACCTTC,CASSLSTGHGYTF
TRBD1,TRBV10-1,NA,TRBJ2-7,TGCGCCAGCAGTGGACAGGGAATCGGAGAGCAGTACTTC,CASSGQGIGEQYF
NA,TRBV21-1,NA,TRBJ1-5,TGTGCCAGCAGCAAAATTTGCTGGGGGGACAGGACTTCGCCCCAGCATTTT,CASSKICWGDRTSPQHF
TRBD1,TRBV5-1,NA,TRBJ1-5,TGCGCCAGCAGCTCCGGGACAGGGGAACAGCCCCAGCATTTT,CASSSGTGEQPQHF
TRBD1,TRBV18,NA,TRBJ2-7,TGTGCCAGCTCCCCGCCCGTCGGGACAGGTCCCTACGAGCAGTACTTC,CASSPPVGTGPYEQYF
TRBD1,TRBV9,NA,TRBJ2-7,TGTGCCAGCAGCGCGACTACAGGGGCCCCCCACGGCGAGCAGTACTTC,CASSATTGAPHGEQYF
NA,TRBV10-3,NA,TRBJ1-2,TGTGCCATCAGGAGGGACATAAACTATGGCTACACCTTC,CAIRRDINYGYTF
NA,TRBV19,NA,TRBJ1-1,TGTGCCAGTAGTATAGTTTTAACAGGGAACACTGAAGCTTTCTTT,CASSIVLTGNTEAFF
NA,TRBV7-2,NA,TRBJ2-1,TGTGCCAGCAGTCATAGCCCCTCCTACAATGAGCAGTTCTTC,CASSHSPSYNEQFF
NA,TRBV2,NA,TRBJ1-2,TGTGCCAGCAGGCCCGAGGGGGTCTACTATGGCTACACCTTC,CASRPEGVYYGYTF
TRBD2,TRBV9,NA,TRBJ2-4,TGTGTCACGGGGGAGGGGAAAAACATTCAGTACTTC,CVTGEGKNIQYF
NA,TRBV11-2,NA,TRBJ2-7,TGTGCCAGCAGACCTCGGGGGACCTACGAGCAGTACTTC,CASRPRGTYEQYF
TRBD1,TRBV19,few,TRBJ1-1,TGTGCCAGTAGTCTCCAGAGCGGACAGGGGAACACTGAAGCTTTCTTT,CASSLQSGQGNTEAFF
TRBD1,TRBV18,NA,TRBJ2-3,TGTGCCAGCTCACCCGGCCGGACAGGGGGCGCGGGAGATACGCAGTATTTT,CASSPGRTGGAGDTQYF
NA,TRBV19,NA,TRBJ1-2,TGTGCCAGTAGGGAGGGCGGCTATGGCTACACCTTC,CASREGGYGYTF
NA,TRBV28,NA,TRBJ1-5,TGTGCCAGCAGTTTCCCGAGAGATAGCAATCAGCCCCAGCATTTT,CASSFPRDSNQPQHF
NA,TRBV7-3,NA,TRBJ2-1,TGTGCCAGCAGCTCCCTAACCGGAGCCGGCGCTTGGGGACGGGAGTTGATAGGTGAGCAGTTCTTC,CASSSLTGAGAWGRELIGEQFF
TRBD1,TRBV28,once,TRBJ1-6,TGTGCCAGCACCCGACAGGGGGGCGATTCACCCCTCCACTTT,CASTRQGGDSPLHF
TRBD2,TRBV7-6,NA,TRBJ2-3,TGTGCCAGCAGCTTAGCGTTAGCGGGCGTAGGAGCAGATACGCAGTATTTT,CASSLALAGVGADTQYF
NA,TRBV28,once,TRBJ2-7,TGTGCCAGCAGTTTTTTTGCGGGATCTACCTACGAGCAGTACTTC,CASSFFAGSTYEQYF
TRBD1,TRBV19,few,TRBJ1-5,TGTGCCAGTAGTATACCGGGACAGGGGGCTCGTCAGCCCCAGCATTTT,CASSIPGQGARQPQHF
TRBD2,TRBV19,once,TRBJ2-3,TGTGCCAGTAGTATAGGGTGGGCTAGCGGCCTCACAGATACGCAGTATTTT,CASSIGWASGLTDTQYF